The T cell receptor (beta chain) under discussion was sequenced for a study of control samples from healthy donors and cancer patients. Sequenced by immunoSEQ multiplex PCR; TCRdb stores in-frame clones only, minus some. This sample yields about 190,000 clones, of which approximately 90% are seen a single time; approximately 2% belongs to the top ten. Sequenced input: blood. This clonotype was obtained from a man in his thirties or forties in good health.

CDR3 DNA: TGCAGTGCCAAACAAGATACGCAGTATTTT. Amino acids: CSAKQDTQYF. The chain has TRBV20-1 and TRBJ2-3; no reliable D call. The V end was cut by 6 bases, the J end by 5 bases, with 6 bases between. The CDR3 is 10 amino acids. Germline V CDR1 and CDR2: DFQATT, SNEGSKA (reference sequence).